The 12 T cell receptor beta chains given below trace back to one sample, sequenced in a study of blood T cell repertoires in COVID-19. Sequencing was performed with immunoSEQ multiplex PCR; in TCRdb, only in-frame clones are kept and a portion is missing. Among 350,000 or so clones, 70% to 90% were seen once, and the ten largest hold around 4.5%. Sequencing input: PBMCs or T cells enriched from blood (not recorded which). These receptors came from a woman aged 35 to 49 with acute COVID-19.

V usage is TRBV6-2 or TRBV6-3 and J usage is TRBJ1-5, with TRBD1 identical over 12 bases. With 2 bases clipped from V and 5 bases from J, the junction kept 1 base outside the gene matches. Germline assignment: CDR1 MNHEY and CDR2 SVGEGT. The CDR3 consists of 15 residues. CDR3 in DNA: TGTGCCAGCAGTTACGGGACAGGGGGCTATCAGCCCCAGCATTTT. This codes for CASSYGTGGYQPQHF.

The chain carries TRBV18 and TRBJ1-1, with TRBD1 identical over 8 bases. Germline CDR1 KGHSH, CDR2 LQKENI. The V segment lost 4 bases and the J segment 5 bases; nucleotides outside the gene matches: 9. The CDR3 is 15 residues long. The CDR3 spells CASSRENRGRTEAFF. In DNA form, the CDR3 reads TGTGCCAGCTCACGAGAAAACAGGGGGAGGACTGAAGCTTTCTTT.

The chain carries TRBV4-2 and TRBJ2-5, with TRBD2 matching 16 bases. V dropped 3 bases and J dropped 4; count of bases not matched to a gene: 11. The CDR3 is made up of 19 amino acids. The germline V gene has CDR1 LGHNA and CDR2 YNFKEQ. CDR3 residues: CASSQATPGTSGGGETQYF. DNA of the CDR3: TGTGCCAGCAGCCAGGCCACGCCCGGGACTAGCGGGGGGGGAGAGACCCAGTACTTC.

The V call is TRBV11-2, the J call TRBJ2-1; possibly TRBD1 for D (6 bases). Germline V gene data show CDR1 as SGHAT and CDR2 as FQNNGV. The CDR3 totals 13 residues. V lost 5 bases, J lost 3 bases, and 8 bases lay in between. CDR3 protein: CASSEDSYNEQFF. The CDR3 coding sequence is TGTGCCAGCAGCGAGGACAGCTACAATGAGCAGTTCTTC.

The chain joins TRBV9 to TRBJ1-4; D call uncertain. Looked up from germline, CDR1 is SGDLS and CDR2 is YYNGEE. The CDR3 has 14 residues. Trimming took 0 bases from V and 8 from J, leaving 11 bases between them. This CDR3 reads CASSVGGLGEKLFF. The CDR3 DNA sequence: TGTGCCAGCAGCGTAGGTGGTCTAGGAGAAAAACTGTTTTTT.

The V and J genes are TRBV28 and TRBJ2-5; D possibly corresponds to TRBD2 (5 bases). The length of the CDR3 is 12 residues. The germline V gene encodes CDR1 MDHEN and CDR2 SYDVKM. V lost 7 bases and J lost 4, with 10 bases in between. CDR3 loop: CASTDRGETQYF. The CDR3 nucleotides are TGTGCCAGCACCGACCGGGGAGAGACCCAGTACTTC.

J is TRBJ2-3 and V is TRBV7-8; 7 bases fit TRBD1. After removal of 5 bases from V and 14 bases from J, the junction contained 10 bases not matched to a gene. Germline CDR1 is SGHVS and CDR2 is FQNEAQ. The CDR3 loop spans 12 amino acids. The CDR3: CASSEQGTSSYF. The CDR3 DNA reads TGTGCCAGCAGCGAACAGGGGACATCCTCGTATTTT.

This rearrangement joins TRBV2 to TRBJ1-2; 7 bases are shared with TRBD1. The CDR3 extends over 14 amino acids. Per the germline V gene, CDR1 is SNHLY and CDR2 is FYNNEI. The V segment lost 5 bases and the J segment 2 bases; nucleotides outside the gene matches: 5. The CDR3 region has the DNA TGTGCCAGCAGTCCGGGACAGAGCAACTATGGCTACACCTTC. This encodes CASSPGQSNYGYTF.

The rearrangement uses TRBV6-1 and TRBJ2-1, with 11 bases lining up with TRBD2. Looked up from germline, CDR1 is MNHNS and CDR2 is SASEGT. The ends lost 4 bases at V and 9 bases at J; junction bases unmatched: 8. This CDR3 has 15 residues. CDR3 amino acids: CASSGLAGTQGEQFF. As DNA, the CDR3 is TGTGCCAGCAGTGGACTAGCGGGAACCCAAGGTGAGCAGTTCTTC.

The V and J genes are TRBV15 and TRBJ1-4; the D is unclear. V was cut by 8 bases and J by 8 bases, with 18 bases left in between. CDR1 and CDR2 (germline): LNHNV, YYDKDF (reference sequence). This CDR3 region has 14 residues. The CDR3 nucleotides read TGTGCCACCGAGCAGTTGGTTTCACAGGAAAAACTGTTTTTT. It specifies CATEQLVSQEKLFF.

This chain joins TRBV2 and TRBJ2-7; D might be TRBD2 (5 bases). Trimming removed 8 bases at V and 6 bases at J, with 17 bases between. The germline gives CDR1 SNHLY, CDR2 FYNNEI. The CDR3 spans 13 residues. CDR3 in DNA: TGTGCCAGCTCGGAGGAGTATTCCGGCGAGCAGTACTTC. Translation: CASSEEYSGEQYF. The variable domain in full, with the rest retrieved from reference TRBV2 and TRBJ2-7, is EPEVTQTPSHQVTQMGQEVILRCVPISNHLYFYWYRQILGQKVEFLVSFYNNEISEKSEIFDDQFSVERPDGSNFTLKIRSTKLEDSAMYFCASSEEYSGEQYFGPGTRLTVT.

V is TRBV20-1 and J is TRBJ2-2; 8 bases fit TRBD2. V lost 3 bases and J lost 1; bases outside the gene matches: 4. Germline assignment: CDR1 DFQATT and CDR2 SNEGSKA (reference sequence). The CDR3 contains 15 residues. In DNA, the CDR3 is TGCAGTGCTAGTCGGCTAGCGGGGAACACCGGGGAGCTGTTTTTT. As protein: CSASRLAGNTGELFF.